The clone carrying this T cell receptor (beta chain) was counted at least ten times. Its specificity is not known. This record belongs to a study of T cell repertoires in cytomegalovirus infection. The overall study: Indications of both CMV infection and matching HLA type were provided by public TCR beta signatures.

The CDR3 consists of 17 residues. Germline loops: CDR1 SEHNR, CDR2 FQNEAQ (reference sequence). Between the trimmed V and J ends, which lost 4 bases and 7 bases, there was a span of 23 bases. A single record per CDR3 protein comes from TCRdb applying MiXCR to the reads. The sample lists hundreds of thousands of distinct CDR3 sequences, around 10% occurring once. Study results and limitations: Summed frequency of shared TCR beta families picked out CMV carriers who also had the relevant HLA.

This sequence joins TRBV7-9 and TRBJ1-5, with D unclear. The clonotype comes from a human donor in good health (CMV status not recorded). Some clones in this sample may be carry-over from other donors' samples. The sample comprised PBMCs. CDR3 amino acids: CASSSQGRGGLGQPQHF. CDR3 coding DNA: TGTGCCAGCAGCTCCCAAGGGCGGGGAGGCCTCGGCCAGCCCCAGCATTTT. Using reference TRBV7-9 and TRBJ1-5 for the parts outside the CDR3, the full variable domain is DTGVSQNPRHKITKRGQNVTFRCDPISEHNRLYWYRQTLGQGPEFLTYFQNEAQLEKSRLLSDRFSAERPKGSFSTLEIQRTEQGDSAMYLCASSSQGRGGLGQPQHFGDGTRLSIL.